The next 28 T cell receptor beta chains were all read from a single sample in a study of spatial heterogeneity in lung cancer. Findings and caveats of the study: Tumors with more nonsynonymous mutations had more expanded intratumoral alpha and beta TCRs.

The time point was: sample taken at primary tumor resection. What these receptors recognize is not known. TCRdb fed the 5' RACE reads into MiXCR, producing one record per CDR3 protein. The sample yields about 10,000 distinct CDR3 sequences, around half seen once. The starting material was lung tumor tissue, obtained at surgery. The source is a female donor with early-stage non-small cell lung cancer.

The chain carries TRBV6-5 and TRBJ2-7; D gene unclear. This CDR3 contains 14 residues. Trimming removed 0 bases at V and 3 bases at J, with 9 bases between. CDR1 MNHEY and CDR2 SVGAGI come from the germline V gene. The CDR3 loop reads CASSYSAGIYEQYF. The CDR3 DNA reads TGTGCCAGCAGTTACTCTGCAGGCATCTACGAGCAGTACTTC.

The chain is built from TRBV10-1 and TRBJ1-6; TRBD1 agrees at 11 bases. CDR3 length equals 14 residues. Unmatched junction bases numbered 8, after V lost 10 bases and J lost 9 bases. From germline, CDR1 is WNHNN and CDR2 SYGVQD (reference sequence). The CDR3 protein is CATSAGTGGSPLHF. The CDR3 DNA reads TGCGCCACTTCTGCCGGGACAGGGGGTTCACCCCTCCACTTT.

The CDR3 region is CSVDRSYEQYF. The CDR3 DNA reads TGCAGCGTCGACAGGTCCTACGAGCAGTACTTC. The chain couples TRBV29-1 to TRBJ2-7; D perhaps matches TRBD1 (6 bases). The CDR3 is 11 residues long. Germline V lookup: CDR1 SQVTM, CDR2 ANQGSEA. The V gene lost 6 bases and the J gene lost 1 base, with 7 bases spanning the gap.

The chain uses TRBV2 and TRBJ2-7, with TRBD1 matching over 7 bases. The germline V gene encodes CDR1 SNHLY and CDR2 FYNNEI. Germline trimming cut 4 bases from V and 0 bases from J; bases unmatched to any gene: 6. This CDR3 is 15 amino acids long. The CDR3 is CASSGLGTASYEQYF. CDR3 in DNA: TGTGCCAGCAGTGGGCTTGGGACAGCCTCCTACGAGCAGTACTTC. The full variable domain, completed using reference TRBV2 and TRBJ2-7, is EPEVTQTPSHQVTQMGQEVILRCVPISNHLYFYWYRQILGQKVEFLVSFYNNEISEKSEIFDDQFSVERPDGSNFTLKIRSTKLEDSAMYFCASSGLGTASYEQYFGPGTRLTVT.

V gene TRBV18 combines with J gene TRBJ2-3, with D perhaps TRBD1 (6 bases). The CDR3 contains 15 residues. Germline CDR1 reads KGHSH; CDR2 reads LQKENI. The V and J ends lost 4 bases and 2 bases respectively, with 13 bases between them. CDR3 protein: CASSQQGVPTDTQYF. Written as DNA, the CDR3 is TGTGCCAGCTCACAACAGGGAGTGCCCACAGATACGCAGTATTTT.

The chain has TRBV28 and TRBJ2-6; no reliable D call. Germline CDR1 and CDR2: MDHEN and SYDVKM. The CDR3 is 13 residues long. V was shortened by 2 bases and J by 2 bases, with 1 base between the two germline ends. DNA of the CDR3: TGTGCCAGCAGTTTACCTGGGGCCAACGTCCTGACTTTC. This gives the protein CASSLPGANVLTF. Drawing the rest from reference TRBV28 and TRBJ2-6, the complete variable domain is DVKVTQSSRYLVKRTGEKVFLECVQDMDHENMFWYRQDPGLGLRLIYFSYDVKMKEKGDIPEGYSVSREKKERFSLILESASTNQTSMYLCASSLPGANVLTFGAGSRLTVL.

A few counts support this clonotype. The rearrangement joins TRBV13 to TRBJ2-1; D may correspond to TRBD1 or TRBD2 (5 bases each). This CDR3 contains 19 residues. CDR1 is PRHDT, CDR2 FYEKMQ, per germline (reference sequence). Trimming left V 5 bases short and J 0 bases short, with 23 bases between. The CDR3 reads CASSPSPLGTLSSYNEQFF. The CDR3, as DNA: TGTGCCAGCAGCCCTAGTCCCTTGGGGACCCTGAGCTCCTACAATGAGCAGTTCTTC.

This chain links TRBV4-2 with TRBJ2-7; 7 bases are shared with TRBD2. The junction had 11 bases not matched to a gene; V was cut back by 4 bases and J by 5 bases. CDR1 is LGHNA and CDR2 is YNFKEQ in the germline V gene. There are 15 residues in the CDR3. CDR3 residues: CASSLTRGWGDEQYF. CDR3 nucleotides: TGTGCCAGCAGCCTAACGCGGGGGTGGGGAGACGAGCAGTACTTC.

The chain combines TRBV20-1 with TRBJ2-7, with 7 bases matching TRBD1. Germline V gene lookup returns CDR1 DFQATT and CDR2 SNEGSKA (reference sequence). The length of the CDR3 is 14 residues. The V and J ends lost 3 bases and 2 bases, in that order; junction bases with no gene match: 7. DNA of the CDR3: TGCAGTGCTAGTCTACCCGACAGGGCCTACGAGCAGTACTTC. It is translated as CSASLPDRAYEQYF.

The V call is TRBV9, the J call TRBJ1-3; 9 bases align to TRBD1. The germline V gene encodes CDR1 SGDLS and CDR2 YYNGEE. This CDR3 has 15 amino acids. With V trimmed by 2 bases and J by 8 bases, 8 bases remained unmatched. CDR3 sequence: CASSVGRTGVDTIYF. The DNA of the CDR3 is TGTGCCAGCAGCGTTGGACGGACAGGGGTAGACACCATATATTTT.

This chain connects TRBV6-5 to TRBJ1-2, with TRBD1 identical over 8 bases. The ends lost 6 bases at V and 4 bases at J; junction bases unmatched: 7. Germline CDR1 MNHEY, CDR2 SVGAGI. The CDR3 covers 14 residues. CDR3 region: CASSPWTGTYGYTF. In DNA, the CDR3 is TGTGCCAGCAGCCCTTGGACAGGGACCTATGGCTACACCTTC.

A remark on this clonotype: Germline and junction disagree at one end, which may indicate a read error. The chain couples TRBV5-1 to TRBJ2-7; 7 positions match TRBD1. The CDR3 totals 14 residues. The germline V gene has CDR1 SGHRS and CDR2 YFSETQ. CDR3 amino acids: CSSSYRDSSYEQYF. The CDR3 nucleotides are TGCTCCAGCAGCTACCGGGACAGCTCCTACGAGCAGTACTTC.

The chain is built from TRBV29-1 and TRBJ1-1, with 10 positions matching TRBD1. Losses at the gene ends were 6 bases for V and 3 bases for J; bases not matched to a gene: 4. This CDR3 comprises 13 residues. Germline CDR1 reads SQVTM; CDR2 reads ANQGSEA. The CDR3 sequence is CSVQTGGYTEAFF. The CDR3 nucleotides read TGCAGCGTGCAGACAGGGGGCTACACTGAAGCTTTCTTT.

The rearrangement uses TRBV6-5 and TRBJ1-3; D is uncertain. Germline lookup yields CDR1 MNHEY and CDR2 SVGAGI. CDR3 length: 15 amino acids. Trimming took off 5 bases at V and 3 bases at J, with 14 bases between the two ends. CDR3 sequence: CASSPLPGIGNTIYF. The DNA for the CDR3 is TGTGCCAGCAGTCCACTCCCGGGGATTGGAAACACCATATATTTT.

The chain couples TRBV19 to TRBJ1-2; D is perhaps TRBD1 (6 bases). The germline CDR1 and CDR2 sequences are LNHDA and SQIVND (reference sequence). The CDR3 is 16 amino acids. V was pared by 6 bases and J by 4 bases, with 21 bases between. CDR3 coding DNA: TGTGCCAGTAGAGACCCCCCGGGACACGCTATCTATGGCTACACCTTC. Translating it yields CASRDPPGHAIYGYTF.

The chain joins TRBV7-9 to TRBJ1-2; no clear D. Trimming pared 3 bases from V and 4 bases from J, leaving 9 bases between. Germline V gives CDR1 SEHNR, CDR2 FQNEAQ (reference sequence). The CDR3 runs to 13 residues. CDR3 amino acids: CASSLAGIYGYTF. CDR3 DNA sequence: TGTGCCAGCAGCTTGGCGGGAATCTATGGCTACACCTTC. Full variable domain (remainder filled in from reference TRBV7-9 and TRBJ1-2): DTGVSQNPRHKITKRGQNVTFRCDPISEHNRLYWYRQTLGQGPEFLTYFQNEAQLEKSRLLSDRFSAERPKGSFSTLEIQRTEQGDSAMYLCASSLAGIYGYTFGSGTRLTVV.

The V gene is TRBV13, the J gene TRBJ2-2, with TRBD2 matching over 13 bases. Looked up from germline, CDR1 is PRHDT and CDR2 is FYEKMQ (reference sequence). This CDR3 has 18 amino acids. Trimming cost V 3 bases and J 4 bases; bases outside gene matches: 8. This CDR3 is CASSFRLAGGLFTGELFF. CDR3 nucleotides: TGTGCCAGCAGCTTCCGACTAGCGGGGGGCCTATTCACCGGGGAGCTGTTTTTT. Looking up the rest from reference TRBV13 and TRBJ2-2 gives the full variable domain: AAGVIQSPRHLIKEKRETATLKCYPIPRHDTVYWYQQGPGQDPQFLISFYEKMQSDKGSIPDRFSAQQFSDYHSELNMSSLELGDSALYFCASSFRLAGGLFTGELFFGEGSRLTVL.

The chain carries TRBV6-2 or TRBV6-3 and TRBJ1-1, with no clear D. From germline, CDR1 is MNHEY and CDR2 SVGEGT. CDR3 length equals 11 residues. Trimming shortened V by 10 bases and J by 6 bases, and 12 bases separated the two germline ends. In DNA form, the CDR3 reads TGTGCCATCCGCGAGGGAGCTGAAGCTTTCTTT. It encodes CAIREGAEAFF.

V gene TRBV7-2 combines with J gene TRBJ1-5; no reliable D call. Trimming took off 1 base at V and 5 bases at J, with 12 bases between the two ends. This CDR3 is built from 15 residues. Germline assignment: CDR1 SGHTA and CDR2 FQGNSA. This CDR3 reads CASSLGPGSYQPQHF. As DNA, the CDR3 is TGTGCCAGCAGCTTAGGCCCGGGTTCTTATCAGCCCCAGCATTTT.

This chain connects TRBV12-3 or TRBV12-4 to TRBJ1-1, with 11 bases aligning to TRBD1. With V trimmed by 4 bases and J by 0 bases, 10 bases remained unmatched. This CDR3 comprises 18 residues. As DNA, the CDR3 is TGTGCCAGCAGTTCGAGGGACAGGGGGTACGCTTTGAACACTGAAGCTTTCTTT. It codes for CASSSRDRGYALNTEAFF.

Here the CDR3 DNA reads TGTGCCAGCAGCTCCGATTGGGGCGTTGGTGAGCAGTTCTTC. Protein: CASSSDWGVGEQFF. V is TRBV7-2 and J is TRBJ2-1, with D tentatively TRBD1 (5 bases). The CDR3 has 14 amino acids. Per the germline V gene, CDR1 is SGHTA and CDR2 is FQGNSA. V lost 4 bases, J lost 9 bases, and 16 bases lay in between.

The chain uses TRBV29-1 and TRBJ1-1; no clear D gene. Germline V gene data show CDR1 as SQVTM and CDR2 as ANQGSEA. V was shortened by 7 bases and J by 1 base, with 13 bases between the two germline ends. CDR3 size: 13 residues. In DNA form, the CDR3 reads TGCAGCGGTCAGAAAAAGCGGAACACTGAAGCTTTCTTT. It is translated as CSGQKKRNTEAFF.

This clonotype occurred once. The chain is built from TRBV4-1 and TRBJ2-7; D not resolved. There are 14 residues in the CDR3. With 0 bases removed from V and 4 bases from J, the gap between germline ends came to 10 bases. From germline, CDR1 is MGHRA and CDR2 YSYEKL. CDR3 sequence: CASSQDSTRYEQYF. CDR3 nucleotide sequence: TGCGCCAGCAGCCAAGATTCGACACGATACGAGCAGTACTTC.

The gene calls are TRBV5-1 and TRBJ2-6, with 9 bases lining up with TRBD1. Germline V lookup: CDR1 SGHRS, CDR2 YFSETQ. The CDR3 consists of 15 residues. V lost 9 bases to trimming and J lost 3 bases; unmatched junction nucleotides: 7. CDR3: CATGTGNIGANVLTF. The CDR3 DNA reads TGCGCCACCGGGACAGGGAATATTGGGGCCAACGTCCTGACTTTC.

The chain carries TRBV18 and TRBJ2-3, with TRBD2 identical over 7 bases. Trimming cost V 1 base and J 1 base; bases outside gene matches: 2. CDR3 length: 15 residues. Germline CDR1 reads KGHSH; CDR2 reads LQKENI. The DNA for the CDR3 is TGTGCCAGCTCACCACAAGGGAGGGGCACAGATACGCAGTATTTT. The encoded protein is CASSPQGRGTDTQYF. The full variable domain, completed using reference TRBV18 and TRBJ2-3, is NAGVMQNPRHLVRRRGQEARLRCSPMKGHSHVYWYRQLPEEGLKFMVYLQKENIIDESGMPKERFSAEFPKEGPSILRIQQVVRGDSAAYFCASSPQGRGTDTQYFGPGTRLTVL.

The chain is built from TRBV4-3 and TRBJ1-4; a possible D gene is TRBD1 (5 bases). The CDR3 consists of 18 residues. CDR1 is LGHNA and CDR2 is YSLEER in the germline V gene. Trimming left V 0 bases short and J 7 bases short, with 21 bases between. In nucleotides, the CDR3 is TGCGCCAGCAGCCAAGACCCCCCTTTGGGACTCCAGGGTGAAAAACTGTTTTTT. Translation: CASSQDPPLGLQGEKLFF.

CDR3 in DNA: TGCAGCGTTCCCGGGTATGGTGGCTACACCTTC. This codes for CSVPGYGGYTF. The V call is TRBV29-1, the J call TRBJ1-2, with D unclear. The CDR3 consists of 11 residues. Germline V gene data show CDR1 as SQVTM and CDR2 as ANQGSEA. V lost 5 bases, J lost 7 bases, and 11 bases lay in between.

This sequence joins TRBV11-2 and TRBJ2-4; D may be TRBD1 or TRBD2 (5 bases each). V lost 7 bases and J 3 bases, leaving 19 bases between the germline ends. CDR1 and CDR2 from the germline V gene are SGHAT and FQNNGV. The CDR3 sequence is 16 residues long. The CDR3, as DNA: TGTGCCAGCACCCTCCCGTGGGGGAAGGACAAAAACATTCAGTACTTC. Translated: CASTLPWGKDKNIQYF.